The rows below give T cell receptor beta chains drawn from one sample of a study of CD8 T cells in Susac syndrome. TCRdb ran MiXCR on the immunoSEQ multiplex PCR reads and lists one entry per CDR3 protein. The table has under 150,000 distinct CDR3 sequences, approximately 95% seen once. The sample comprised CD4+ T cells from PBMCs. The receptors stem from a human donor with Susac syndrome. CDR3s include the opening cysteine and the closing phenylalanine or tryptophan. D genes are given only for firm matches. Size values are once, few and many counts, or a class for expanded clones, and some rows have none.

>-|TRBV20-1|TRBD2|TRBJ2-2
CSARDPTSGDPGELFF
TGCAGTGCTAGAGATCCGACTAGCGGAGACCCCGGGGAGCTGTTTTTT
>-|TRBV4-2|-|TRBJ2-6
CASSQEKHSGANVLTF
TGTGCCAGCAGCCAAGAAAAACACTCTGGGGCCAACGTCCTGACTTTC
>-|TRBV20-1|-|TRBJ2-6
CSAKISGANVLTF
TGCAGTGCTAAAATCTCTGGGGCCAACGTCCTGACTTTC
>-|TRBV10-3|-|TRBJ2-1
CAISVTSGEQFF
TGTGCCATCAGTGTGACTTCGGGTGAGCAGTTCTTC
>-|TRBV4-2|-|TRBJ2-7
CASSQEDSARGEQYF
TGTGCCAGCAGCCAAGAGGACAGTGCCCGTGGGGAGCAGTACTTC
>-|TRBV2|TRBD1|TRBJ1-2
CASKGQGRVYGYTF
TGTGCCAGCAAAGGACAGGGGCGCGTCTATGGCTACACCTTC
>-|TRBV20-1|TRBD2|TRBJ2-7
CSARVAGGPSYEQYF
TGCAGTGCTAGAGTAGCGGGAGGGCCCTCATACGAGCAGTACTTC
>-|TRBV20-1|-|TRBJ1-5
CSGVWGNQPQHF
TGCAGTGGAGTTTGGGGGAATCAGCCCCAGCATTTT
>-|TRBV6-5|-|TRBJ1-2
CASSTRPSNYGYTF
TGTGCCAGCAGTACCAGACCGTCTAACTATGGCTACACCTTC
>-|TRBV30|-|TRBJ2-3
CAWSVVRDTQYF
TGTGCCTGGAGTGTAGTCCGTGATACGCAGTATTTT
>-|TRBV20-1|-|TRBJ2-3
CSARIGTDTQYF
TGCAGTGCTAGAATTGGGACAGATACGCAGTATTTT
>-|TRBV18|-|TRBJ2-1
CATLRLPNEQFF
TGTGCCACCCTCAGACTACCGAATGAGCAGTTCTTC
>-|TRBV3-1|-|TRBJ2-5
CASSQGTVIQETQYF
TGTGCCAGCAGCCAAGGGACAGTCATTCAAGAGACCCAGTACTTC
>-|TRBV27|TRBD1|TRBJ2-3
CASSFGQGTDTQYF
TGTGCCAGCAGTTTCGGACAGGGTACAGATACGCAGTATTTT
>-|TRBV20-1|-|TRBJ1-1
CSASREGLMNTEAFF
TGCAGTGCTAGCAGGGAAGGGCTTATGAACACTGAAGCTTTCTTT
>-|TRBV4-3|TRBD1|TRBJ2-1
CASSQGAGGRGGNEQFF
TGCGCCAGCAGCCAAGGGGCAGGGGGCAGAGGGGGGAATGAGCAGTTCTTC
>-|TRBV3-1|-|TRBJ1-2
CASSQGGRLYGYTF
TGTGCCAGCAGCCAAGGCGGGCGCCTCTATGGCTACACCTTC
>-|TRBV5-6|-|TRBJ2-1
CASSLPNLIRYNEQFF
TGTGCCAGCAGCTTGCCCAACCTTATACGGTACAATGAGCAGTTCTTC
>-|TRBV19|-|TRBJ2-2
CASSTQGLGELFF
TGTGCCAGTAGTACACAGGGACTCGGGGAGCTGTTTTTT
>-|TRBV12-3/TRBV12-4|-|TRBJ2-3
CASSFYSSGRTDTQYF
TGTGCCAGCAGTTTCTATAGTAGCGGAAGAACAGATACGCAGTATTTT
>-|TRBV5-1|-|TRBJ1-2
CASSLKTGGNYGYTF
TGCGCCAGCAGCCTAAAGACAGGAGGTAACTATGGCTACACCTTC
>-|TRBV12-3/TRBV12-4|-|TRBJ2-7
CASSLTRGEQYF
TGTGCCAGCAGTTTAACCAGGGGTGAGCAGTACTTC
>-|TRBV20-1|-|TRBJ2-1
CSARENSPSEQFF
TGCAGTGCTAGAGAAAACAGTCCCAGTGAGCAGTTCTTC
>-|TRBV2|-|TRBJ1-5
CASSLAGNQPQHF
TGTGCCAGCAGTTTGGCAGGTAATCAGCCCCAGCATTTT
>-|TRBV25-1|TRBD2|TRBJ2-5
CASSEGTAASGPSETQYF
TGTGCCAGCAGTGAAGGAACCGCGGCTAGCGGTCCGTCAGAGACCCAGTACTTC
>-|TRBV2|-|TRBJ2-7
CASSEWRAEQYF
TGTGCCAGCAGTGAGTGGAGGGCCGAGCAGTACTTC
>once|TRBV6-6|-|TRBJ2-7
CASSPQGAGGPYAQYF
TGTGCCAGCAGCCCCCAGGGGGCGGGAGGTCCCTACGCGCAGTACTTC
>-|TRBV20-1|-|TRBJ2-1
CSVQGFYNEQFF
TGCAGTGTCCAGGGGTTTTACAATGAGCAGTTCTTC
>-|TRBV7-6|TRBD1|TRBJ1-1
CASSLELGTGEAFF
TGTGCCAGCAGCTTAGAGCTCGGGACAGGGGAAGCTTTCTTT